Listed below are T cell receptor beta chains from one sample, sequenced in a study of cytomegalovirus exposure and HLA in healthy donors. Here immunoSEQ multiplex PCR was the method, and the copy in TCRdb shows in-frame clones only, minus some. The sample records about 180,000 clones, 60% to 80% being singletons. The sequencing input was PBMCs. These receptors all come from a man in his fifties or sixties in good health and CMV-seronegative. The CDR3 runs from the conserved cysteine through the conserved F or W. The order of the fields is V gene, J gene, CDR3 protein.

TRBV15,TRBJ1-5,CATSRGRNQPQHF
TRBV5-4,TRBJ2-1,CASRLPGFNEQFF
TRBV5-1,TRBJ1-2,CASSYLEARPGGYTF
TRBV18,TRBJ1-2,CASSPTQSGQDYGYTF
TRBV6-4,TRBJ1-1,CASAPTGNTEAFF
TRBV27,TRBJ2-1,CAIPEDTCSYNEQFF
TRBV5-1,TRBJ1-1,CASSLDLNTEAFF
TRBV6-1,TRBJ1-5,CASSELSSGGGFNQPQHF
TRBV5-1,TRBJ2-5,CASSPSPGQQETQYF
TRBV7-2,TRBJ1-5,CASSLSQGFSNQPQHF
TRBV30,TRBJ1-1,CAWSPDRGLNTEAFF
TRBV7-9,TRBJ1-1,CASSFSRDTEAFF
TRBV19,TRBJ2-5,CASNMQGPQETQYF
TRBV6-5,TRBJ2-6,CASSYTGGGANVLTF
TRBV5-4,TRBJ2-3,CASSLGQTGTDTQYF
TRBV19,TRBJ2-7,CASSISLAVHEQYF
TRBV10-3,TRBJ2-7,CATSTPGTYEQYF
TRBV18,TRBJ2-7,CASSPQGTSGSYEQYF
TRBV7-7,TRBJ2-2,CASRQDRAGELFF
TRBV6-6,TRBJ2-1,CASSRTGNDNEQFF
TRBV5-8,TRBJ1-6,CASSLELSPLHF
TRBV13,TRBJ1-2,CASSLDRDSYGYTF
TRBV6-4,TRBJ1-6,CASSEAWTGTSPLHF
TRBV19,TRBJ1-2,CASRITPGGGPYGYTF
TRBV5-1,TRBJ2-1,CASRTSQSYNEQFF
TRBV5-1,TRBJ1-1,CASSFSGQGMEAFF
TRBV5-5,TRBJ1-2,CASSIGQGAAYGYTF
TRBV19,TRBJ1-2,CASSIGQIYGYTF
TRBV29-1,TRBJ2-5,CSTDRGETQYF
TRBV2,TRBJ2-7,CASTLDRTYEQYF
TRBV10-2,TRBJ1-1,CASSGTGNGRTEAFF
TRBV6-6,TRBJ1-2,CASSNVARERGYTF
TRBV27,TRBJ2-7,CASRPWGGYEQYF
TRBV6-5,TRBJ1-2,CASSYLGGAIGGYTF
TRBV5-1,TRBJ2-7,CASSPGTGRPYEQYF
TRBV21-1,TRBJ1-4,CASSQRRRGPGICNEKLFF
TRBV2,TRBJ1-1,CASSVLRGHGAFF
TRBV19,TRBJ1-6,CASSMDNSYNSPLHF
TRBV9,TRBJ2-7,CASSVGLAGDEQYF
TRBV9,TRBJ2-7,CASSGSDRREQYF
TRBV27,TRBJ1-1,CASSLMGGTEAFF
TRBV28,TRBJ2-2,CAAKRRENTGELFF
TRBV19,TRBJ2-7,CASSMSTGKHHEQYF
TRBV5-1,TRBJ1-2,CASSLVGVSYGYTF
TRBV10-2,TRBJ1-1,CASLAGQTEAFF
TRBV6-6,TRBJ2-1,CASRELPRFSEQFF